The table lists the clone carrying this T cell receptor beta chain with many counts. Its antigen is undetermined. Trimming removed 5 bases from V and 1 base from J; junction bases left unmatched: 3. The CDR3 spans 15 residues. Per germline, CDR1 SGHAT and CDR2 FQNNGV. TCRdb independently ran MiXCR on the RT-PCR reads; one entry per CDR3 protein. The sample holds hundreds of thousands of distinct CDR3 sequences, about 15% seen once. These data originate in a study of response to subunit inactivated influenza vaccine. Study observations and caveats: Each seasonal flu vaccination may recruit only limited new T cells, authors suggested.

The chain uses TRBV11-2 and TRBJ2-2, with 8 nucleotides matching TRBD1. The source of this sequence is a man aged 45-60 years who received an inactivated influenza vaccine. Material: PBMCs from blood, obtained roughly 15 days before vaccination. The CDR3 bases are TGTGCCAGCAGCACCAGGGGGCGGAACACCGGGGAGCTGTTTTTT. Translated, it gives CASSTRGRNTGELFF.